This T cell receptor (beta chain) was identified in a study of shared clonotypes between healthy human individuals. Study-wide context: Each donor's CD8 memory used one plate, CD8 naive two, each CD4 subset three.

Terminally differentiated effector memory CD45RA+ cells were excluded by CCR7 positive selection of CD45RO-negative cells. Deep was the level used in running the assay. Measured with immunoSEQ multiplex PCR; TCRdb has only the in-frame clones, and not every one. The data show some 2,100,000 clones, more than 85% seen once. The J segment lost 0 bases and the V segment lost 3 bases, leaving 5 bases of the junction unmatched. The germline CDR1 and CDR2 sequences are LNHNV and YYDKDF (reference sequence). The CDR3 contains 16 residues. The genes are TRBV15 and TRBJ1-5, with TRBD1 matching 7 bases. The material sequenced was naive CD8+ T cells from PBMCs. This receptor was obtained from a man aged 18 to 29 in good health. Some clones in this sample may be carry-over from other donors' samples. This chain's CDR3 is CATSSGTVNSNQPQHF. As DNA, the CDR3 is TGTGCCACCAGCAGCGGGACAGTGAATAGCAATCAGCCCCAGCATTTT. Full variable domain (outside the CDR3, taken from reference TRBV15 and TRBJ1-5): DAMVIQNPRYQVTQFGKPVTLSCSQTLNHNVMYWYQQKSSQAPKLLFHYYDKDFNNEADTPDNFQSRRPNTSFCFLDIRSPGLGDTAMYLCATSSGTVNSNQPQHFGDGTRLSIL.